The T cell receptor (beta chain) under discussion was sequenced for a study of cytotoxic CD8 clonotypes in ibrutinib-treated CLL. Findings and caveats of the study: Baseline clonality was higher than in age-matched healthy donors and moved in step with circulating CD8+ T-cell counts. Ibrutinib response saw clonality rise, and progression saw it return toward baseline. Among the clonotypes, public ones were uncommon and contracted or held stable on treatment.

Note on this clone: Its antigen is not identified.

The germline V and J ends were trimmed by 3 bases and 4 bases, with 17 bases remaining between them. Germline CDR1 and CDR2: SGHNT and YYREEE (reference sequence). This CDR3 region has 16 residues. Sequencing used immunoSEQ multiplex PCR; TCRdb keeps in-frame clones, though not all of them. The sample contains around 250,000 clones, 70% of which appear only once. The clonotype comes from a human donor with chronic lymphocytic leukemia. V usage is TRBV5-4 and J usage is TRBJ1-5; no clear D gene. The sample consisted of PBMCs, taken after 24 months of ibrutinib treatment. In DNA, the CDR3 is TGTGCCAGCAGCTCAGGCGGATCGGTGTCAAATCAGCCCCAGCATTTT. It codes for CASSSGGSVSNQPQHF.